A selection of T cell receptor beta chains follows, all from one sample in a study of control samples from healthy donors and cancer patients. Profiled with immunoSEQ multiplex PCR; TCRdb holds only in-frame clones, not every one. The data hold roughly 450,000 clones, with 90% observed a single time. Sequencing was performed on PBMCs. These receptors all stem from a man between 35 and 55 years old with head and neck cancer. The CDR3 runs from the conserved cysteine through the conserved F or W. Each record gives: CDR3 protein, CDR3 DNA, V gene, D gene, clone size, J gene. D genes are given only for firm matches. A clone size is listed for some rows: how often the clone was seen (once, few, many), or a class if it is expanded.

CAWAHGLTGRGYGYTF	TGTGCCTGGGCCCACGGCCTGACAGGGAGGGGCTATGGCTACACCTTC	TRBV30	TRBD1	-	TRBJ1-2
CASSDSRGRSAYEQYF	TGTGCCAGCAGCGATAGCAGGGGAAGGTCGGCCTACGAGCAGTACTTC	TRBV5-4	-	-	TRBJ2-7
CAATDLRFTGYTF	TGTGCCGCGACAGATCTTAGGTTTACGGGCTACACCTTC	TRBV12-3/TRBV12-4	-	-	TRBJ1-2
CASSQGASGMSGANVLTF	TGTGCCAGCAGCCAAGGGGCTAGCGGGATGTCTGGGGCCAACGTCCTGACTTTC	TRBV3-1/TRBV3-2	TRBD2	-	TRBJ2-6
CASSSSGTGARTQYF	TGTGCCAGCTCATCGTCCGGGACAGGGGCTCGGACCCAGTACTTC	TRBV7-6	TRBD1	-	TRBJ2-5
CASRRGTSASTDTQYF	TGTGCCAGCAGGCGCGGGACTAGCGCTAGCACAGATACGCAGTATTTT	TRBV3-1/TRBV3-2	TRBD2	-	TRBJ2-3
CASSLAGGGAREQFF	TGCGCCAGCAGCTTGGCTGGCGGGGGGGCCCGTGAGCAGTTCTTC	TRBV5-1	TRBD2	-	TRBJ2-1
CASSLDTSGLFF	TGTGCCAGCAGCTTAGACACTTCTGGACTGTTTTTT	TRBV11-2	-	-	TRBJ1-4
CASSLEHSSGNTIYF	TGCGCCAGCAGCTTGGAGCACTCCTCTGGAAACACCATATATTTT	TRBV5-1	-	-	TRBJ1-3
CASSVLGGQGAGEQYF	TGCGCCAGCAGCGTACTCGGGGGGCAGGGGGCCGGCGAGCAGTACTTC	TRBV5-1	-	-	TRBJ2-7
CASSLRGYTAYEQYF	TGCGCCAGCAGCCTCAGGGGGTATACCGCCTACGAGCAGTACTTC	TRBV5-1	TRBD1	-	TRBJ2-7
CASSLRPMNRIRYEQFF	TGTGCCAGCAGTTTAAGACCAATGAACAGGATAAGGTATGAGCAGTTCTTC	TRBV27	-	-	TRBJ2-1
CASSLTSGTRGTQYF	TGTGCCAGCAGCCTTACTAGCGGGACCCGTGGGACCCAGTACTTC	TRBV3-1/TRBV3-2	TRBD2	-	TRBJ2-5
CASSSWTSGRSYNEQFF	TGTGCCAGTAGTTCTTGGACTAGCGGGAGGTCCTACAATGAGCAGTTCTTC	TRBV19	TRBD2	-	TRBJ2-1
CASSPIAGGRNEQFF	TGTGCCAGCAGCCCAATAGCGGGGGGGCGCAATGAGCAGTTCTTC	TRBV14	TRBD2	-	TRBJ2-1
CASGPTGGNTIYF	TGTGCTAGTGGCCCGACCGGGGGAAACACCATATATTTT	TRBV12-5	-	-	TRBJ1-3
CASSWGVEQYF	TGTGCCAGCAGCTGGGGCGTCGAGCAGTACTTC	TRBV5-6	-	-	TRBJ2-7
CASIRSGGLETQYF	TGTGCCAGCATTCGTAGCGGGGGGCTAGAGACCCAGTACTTC	TRBV28	TRBD2	-	TRBJ2-5
CASSPRDRVVYGYTF	TGTGCCAGCAGCCCCCGGGACAGGGTCGTCTATGGCTACACCTTC	TRBV7-6	TRBD1	-	TRBJ1-2
CASSKGPGTSGRPGSNEQFF	TGTGCCAGTAGTAAGGGGCCGGGGACTAGCGGGAGGCCGGGTTCCAATGAGCAGTTCTTC	TRBV19	TRBD2	-	TRBJ2-1
CAWSGHRDFGGYTF	TGTGCCTGGAGTGGTCACAGGGACTTTGGGGGCTACACCTTC	TRBV30	-	-	TRBJ1-2
CASSLGGNTEAFF	TGTGCCAGCAGCTTGGGTGGCAACACTGAAGCTTTCTTT	TRBV5-4	-	-	TRBJ1-1
CASSGPLPDRGRVDTQYF	TGTGCCAGCAGTGGCCCTCTACCGGACAGGGGAAGGGTAGATACGCAGTATTTT	TRBV25-1	TRBD1	-	TRBJ2-3
CASSRGGAEAFF	TGTGCCAGCAGTCGAGGGGGGGCTGAAGCTTTCTTT	TRBV12-3/TRBV12-4	-	-	TRBJ1-1
CASSPRTGYSYEQYF	TGTGCCAGCAGCCCCCGGACAGGGTACTCTTACGAGCAGTACTTC	TRBV14	TRBD1	-	TRBJ2-7
CASIQGPLVGNEQFF	TGTGCCAGCATCCAAGGGCCCTTAGTAGGGAATGAGCAGTTCTTC	TRBV2	-	-	TRBJ2-1
CASSLNGDTGELFF	TGTGCCAGCAGCTTAAACGGGGACACTGGGGAGCTGTTTTTT	TRBV7-3	-	-	TRBJ2-2
CASSLDREVYGYTF	TGTGCCAGCAGCTTGGACAGGGAGGTCTATGGCTACACCTTC	TRBV11-2	TRBD1	-	TRBJ1-2
CASSQEGQVGAQYF	TGTGCCAGCAGCCAAGAAGGACAGGTCGGGGCCCAGTACTTC	TRBV14	TRBD1	-	TRBJ2-5
CASSPPQGASNQPQHF	TGTGCCAGCAGTCCCCCCCAGGGGGCGAGCAATCAGCCCCAGCATTTT	TRBV6-6	TRBD1	-	TRBJ1-5
CASSQAGLNYNEQFF	TGTGCCAGCAGCCAAGCGGGACTGAACTACAATGAGCAGTTCTTC	TRBV3-1/TRBV3-2	-	-	TRBJ2-1
CASSSQGNEQYF	TGTGCCAGCAGTTCTCAGGGGAACGAGCAGTACTTC	TRBV27	-	-	TRBJ2-7
CASSPLPELFF	TGTGCCAGCAGCCCCCTTCCGGAGCTGTTTTTT	TRBV11-2	-	-	TRBJ2-2
CASSLGSYGYTF	TGTGCCAGCAGTTTGGGCTCCTATGGCTACACCTTC	TRBV6-2/TRBV6-3	-	once	TRBJ1-2
CASSGTGYYQPQHF	TGTGCCAGCTCAGGGACAGGGTACTATCAGCCCCAGCATTTT	TRBV18	TRBD1	-	TRBJ1-5
CATSDLPGTSGIGEQFF	TGTGCCACCAGTGATCTTCCGGGGACTAGCGGGATAGGTGAGCAGTTCTTC	TRBV24-1	TRBD2	-	TRBJ2-1
CASSVQGVGNQPQHF	TGTGCCAGTAGTGTACAGGGGGTGGGCAATCAGCCCCAGCATTTT	TRBV19	TRBD1	-	TRBJ1-5
CASSSSGGGENYGYTF	TGTGCCAGCAGCTCCTCTGGAGGGGGTGAGAACTATGGCTACACCTTC	TRBV5-6	-	-	TRBJ1-2
CASSLSVVGQGYTGELFF	TGTGCCAGCAGCTTAAGCGTTGTAGGCCAGGGTTACACCGGGGAGCTGTTTTTT	TRBV7-2	-	-	TRBJ2-2
CASSSGVRANSPLHF	TGCGCCAGCAGCTCTGGGGTCAGGGCTAATTCACCCCTCCACTTT	TRBV5-1	-	once	TRBJ1-6